This TCR beta chain was recovered during a study of T cell responses to AZD1222 COVID-19 vaccine. Clones were read by immunoSEQ multiplex PCR, and TCRdb kept only the in-frame ones, dropping some. Here the sample spans around 100,000 clones, around 89% being singletons. V lost 8 bases and J 6 bases, leaving 16 bases between the germline ends. From germline, CDR1 is MNHEY and CDR2 SMNVEV (reference sequence). The CDR3 contains 13 residues. This clonotype originated in an adult in good health. The starting material was peripheral blood, obtained on day 0 of AZD1222 vaccination. The V and J genes are TRBV27 and TRBJ1-1; D might be TRBD1 (6 bases). The CDR3 protein is CASGPPWTAEAFF. The CDR3 nucleotides read TGTGCCAGCGGCCCTCCTTGGACAGCTGAAGCTTTCTTT.